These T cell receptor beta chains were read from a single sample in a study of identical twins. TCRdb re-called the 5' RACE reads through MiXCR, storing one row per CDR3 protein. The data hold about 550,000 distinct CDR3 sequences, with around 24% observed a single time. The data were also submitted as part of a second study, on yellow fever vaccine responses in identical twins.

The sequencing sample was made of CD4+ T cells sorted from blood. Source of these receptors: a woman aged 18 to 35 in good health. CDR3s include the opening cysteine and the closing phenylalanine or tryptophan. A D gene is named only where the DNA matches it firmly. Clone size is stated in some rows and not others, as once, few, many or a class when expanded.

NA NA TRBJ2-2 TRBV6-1 TGTGCCAGCAGTGTGACGACCTACGGGAACACCGGGGAGCTGTTTTTT CASSVTTYGNTGELFF
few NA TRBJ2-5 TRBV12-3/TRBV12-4 TGTGCCAGCCATACCCCCCAAGAGACCCAGTACTTC CASHTPQETQYF
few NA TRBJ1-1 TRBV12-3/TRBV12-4 TGTGCCAGCAGCCGTCGGGCGTTGAACACTGAAGCTTTCTTT CASSRRALNTEAFF
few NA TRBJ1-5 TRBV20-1 TGCAGTGCTAGAGATGACAAACTAAGGTACTTCAATCAGCCCCAGCATTTT CSARDDKLRYFNQPQHF
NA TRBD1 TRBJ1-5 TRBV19 TGTGCCAGTAGGTCCGGGACAGGTAAACAGCCCCAGCATTTT CASRSGTGKQPQHF
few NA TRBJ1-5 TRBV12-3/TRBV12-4 TGTGCCAGCAGTCCTAAAACCGGGACGATTCAGCCCCAGCATTTT CASSPKTGTIQPQHF
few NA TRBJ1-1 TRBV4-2 TGTGCCACCAACACAGGTGTCGGAACTGAAGCTTTCTTT CATNTGVGTEAFF
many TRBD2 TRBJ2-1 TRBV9 TGTGCCAGCAGCGTAGCTACTTTTGCGGGAGGGCCGAGTGAGCAGTTCTTC CASSVATFAGGPSEQFF
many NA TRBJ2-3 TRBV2 TGTGCCAGCAGTTGGGGCAGCTACGAGTTCACAGATACGCAGTATTTT CASSWGSYEFTDTQYF
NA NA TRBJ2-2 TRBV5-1 TGCGCCAGCAGCGGCCTCTCCCGGGCAACGAACACCGGGGAGCTGTTTTTT CASSGLSRATNTGELFF
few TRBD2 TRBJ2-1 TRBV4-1 TGCGCCAGCAGCCAAGCCTCGGGACTAGCGCACAATGAGCAGTTCTTC CASSQASGLAHNEQFF
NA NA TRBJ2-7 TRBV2 TGTGCCAGCATACCCTCGGGCCAGTCCTACGAGCAGTACTTC CASIPSGQSYEQYF
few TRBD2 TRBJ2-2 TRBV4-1 TGCGCCAGCAGCCAAGTCCAGCGGGGGGGAGTGAACACCGGGGAGCTGTTTTTT CASSQVQRGGVNTGELFF
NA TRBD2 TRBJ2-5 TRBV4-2 TGTGCCAGCAGCCACGACTTAGCGGGAGCGGAGACCCAGTACTTC CASSHDLAGAETQYF
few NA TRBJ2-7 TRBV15 TGTGCCACCGGAGGAAGGACATCGTTCGTGGACGAGCAGTACTTC CATGGRTSFVDEQYF
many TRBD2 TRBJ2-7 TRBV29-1 TGCAGCGTTCGGCGGGAGTCCTACGAGCAGTACTTC CSVRRESYEQYF
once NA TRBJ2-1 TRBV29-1 TGCAGCGTTGTCAGGATCCTCGGGGAGCAGTTCTTC CSVVRILGEQFF
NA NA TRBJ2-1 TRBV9 TGTGCCAGCAGCGTAGGGATTGAGCAGTTCTTC CASSVGIEQFF
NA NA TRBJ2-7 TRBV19 TGTGCCAGTAGTATCGTATCGGCAGACGAGCAGTACTTC CASSIVSADEQYF
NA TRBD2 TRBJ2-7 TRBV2 TGTGCCAGCAATGGCGGGAGCAATAACGAGCAGTACTTC CASNGGSNNEQYF
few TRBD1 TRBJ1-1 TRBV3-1 TGTGCCAGCAGCCACGCCGGGACAGGGTCTGAAGCTTTCTTT CASSHAGTGSEAFF
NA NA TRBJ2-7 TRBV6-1 TGTGCCAGCAGAACGACCAGGGAGAGCGGCGAGCAGTACTTC CASRTTRESGEQYF
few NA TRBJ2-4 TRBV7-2 TGTGCCAGCAGCTTGCCGATTTTAGCCAAAAACATTCAGTACTTC CASSLPILAKNIQYF
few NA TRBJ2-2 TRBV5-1 TGCGCCAGCAGCTTGGCCGCGGTGGTGGGGGAGCTGTTTTTT CASSLAAVVGELFF
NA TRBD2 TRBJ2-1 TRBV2 TGTGCCAGCAACCCGGGACTAGGGAACTACAATGAGCAGTTCTTC CASNPGLGNYNEQFF
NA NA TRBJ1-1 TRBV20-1 TGCAGTGCTAGTACGGACACTTTGAACACTGAAGCTTTCTTT CSASTDTLNTEAFF
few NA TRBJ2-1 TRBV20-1 TGCAGTGCTCCAGGGGGAGGTTACTACAATGAGCAGTTCTTC CSAPGGGYYNEQFF
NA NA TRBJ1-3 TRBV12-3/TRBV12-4 TGTGCCAGCAACCTCGACCGGAACACCATATATTTT CASNLDRNTIYF
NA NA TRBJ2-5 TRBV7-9 TGTGCCAGCAGCTTCGAGGCCAGCCAAGGGGGCCAGTACTTC CASSFEASQGGQYF
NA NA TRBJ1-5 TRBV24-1 TGTGCCACCAGTGATTTGGGGAATCAGCCCCAGCATTTT CATSDLGNQPQHF
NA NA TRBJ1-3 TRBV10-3 TGTGCCATCAGTGAACAAGCAGCTGCTGGAAACACCATATATTTT CAISEQAAAGNTIYF
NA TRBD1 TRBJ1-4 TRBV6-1 TGTGCCAGCAGCACCACCGGGACAGGGAATGAAAAACTGTTTTTT CASSTTGTGNEKLFF
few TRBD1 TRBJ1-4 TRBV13 TGTGCCAGCAGGAGAACAGGGGGCAGTGAAAAACTGTTTTTT CASRRTGGSEKLFF
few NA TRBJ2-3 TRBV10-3 TGTGCCATCAGCGGACCCACAGATACGCAGTATTTT CAISGPTDTQYF
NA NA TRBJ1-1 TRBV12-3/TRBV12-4 TGTGCCAGCACCCGGGACATAGATAACACTGAAGCTTTCTTT CASTRDIDNTEAFF
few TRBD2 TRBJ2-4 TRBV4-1 TGCGCCAGCAGCCCGGGACTAGCGGGAGGGGAAAACATTCAGTACTTC CASSPGLAGGENIQYF
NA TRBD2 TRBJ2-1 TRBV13 TGTGCCAGCCGGCCTACGGGAGGGCCTCCTGAGCAGTTCTTC CASRPTGGPPEQFF
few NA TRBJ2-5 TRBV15 TGTGCCACCAGCAGAGCCAGGGTCCAAGAGACCCAGTACTTC CATSRARVQETQYF